This entry concerns a single T cell receptor beta chain. Its specificity is not known. MiXCR, applied by TCRdb to the RACE reads, yields one record per CDR3 protein. Here the sample spans about 80,000 distinct CDR3 sequences, approximately 10% being singletons. Regarding time point: patch test 2, 6 weeks after DPC sensitization. The treatment is: therapeutic diphenylcyclopropenone sensitization with weekly scalp DPC. Before extraction, the whole blood was not fractionated, and total RNA was taken from it. This entry belongs to a study of human T cells and chemical hapten exposure. Overall study findings and caveats: Because all patients had alopecia, their immune responses might differ from healthy ones. Among TCRs, those above 1 in 1000 frequency were unaffected by DPC sensitization.

The sequencing here drew on whole blood, taken in connection with sensitization to the hapten diphenylcyclopropenone (DPC). The receptor was derived from a young man with alopecia areata. Some clones in this sample may be carry-over from other donors' samples.

The CDR3 protein is CASSYWGTEAFF. CDR3 in DNA: TGTGCCAGCAGTTACTGGGGCACTGAAGCTTTCTTT. The genes are TRBV6-2 or TRBV6-3 and TRBJ1-1; D is ambiguous. Germline CDR1 is MNHEY and CDR2 is SVGEGT. This CDR3 is built from 12 residues. Trimming took off 1 base at V and 4 bases at J, with 4 bases between the two ends.